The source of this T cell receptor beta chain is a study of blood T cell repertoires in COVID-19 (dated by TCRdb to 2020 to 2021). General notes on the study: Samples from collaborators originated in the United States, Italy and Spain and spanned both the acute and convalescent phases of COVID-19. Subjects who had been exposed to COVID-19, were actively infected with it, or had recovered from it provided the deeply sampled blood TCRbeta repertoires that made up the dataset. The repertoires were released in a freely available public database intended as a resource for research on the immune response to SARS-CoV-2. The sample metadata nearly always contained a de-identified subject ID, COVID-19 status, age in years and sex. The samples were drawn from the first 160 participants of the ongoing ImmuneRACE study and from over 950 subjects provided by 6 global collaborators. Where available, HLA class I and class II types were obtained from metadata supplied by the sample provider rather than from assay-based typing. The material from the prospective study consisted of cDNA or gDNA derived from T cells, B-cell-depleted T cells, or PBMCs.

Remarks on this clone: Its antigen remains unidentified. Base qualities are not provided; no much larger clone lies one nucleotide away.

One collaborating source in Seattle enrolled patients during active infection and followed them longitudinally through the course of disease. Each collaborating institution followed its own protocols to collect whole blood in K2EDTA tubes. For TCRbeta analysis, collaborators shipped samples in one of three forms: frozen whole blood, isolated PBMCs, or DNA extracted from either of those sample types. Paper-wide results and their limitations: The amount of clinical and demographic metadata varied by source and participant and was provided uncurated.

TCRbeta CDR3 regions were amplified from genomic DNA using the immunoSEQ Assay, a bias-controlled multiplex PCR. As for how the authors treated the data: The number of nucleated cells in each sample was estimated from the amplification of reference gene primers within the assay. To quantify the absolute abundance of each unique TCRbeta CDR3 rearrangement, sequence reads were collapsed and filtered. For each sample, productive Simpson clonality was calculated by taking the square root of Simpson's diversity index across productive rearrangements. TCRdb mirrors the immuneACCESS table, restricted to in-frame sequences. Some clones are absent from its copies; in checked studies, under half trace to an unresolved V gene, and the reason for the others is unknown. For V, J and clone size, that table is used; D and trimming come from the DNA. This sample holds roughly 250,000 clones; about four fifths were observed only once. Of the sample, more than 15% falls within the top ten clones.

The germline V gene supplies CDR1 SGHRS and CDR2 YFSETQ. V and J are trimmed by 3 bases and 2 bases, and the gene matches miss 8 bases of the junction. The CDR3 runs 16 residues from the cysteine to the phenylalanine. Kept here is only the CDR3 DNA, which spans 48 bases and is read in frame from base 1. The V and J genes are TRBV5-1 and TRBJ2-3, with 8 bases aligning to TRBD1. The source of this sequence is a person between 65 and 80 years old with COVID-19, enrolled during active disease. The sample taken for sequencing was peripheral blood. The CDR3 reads CASSSTDRVDTDTQYF. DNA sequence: TGCGCCAGCAGCTCGACGGACAGGGTAGACACAGATACGCAGTATTTT.